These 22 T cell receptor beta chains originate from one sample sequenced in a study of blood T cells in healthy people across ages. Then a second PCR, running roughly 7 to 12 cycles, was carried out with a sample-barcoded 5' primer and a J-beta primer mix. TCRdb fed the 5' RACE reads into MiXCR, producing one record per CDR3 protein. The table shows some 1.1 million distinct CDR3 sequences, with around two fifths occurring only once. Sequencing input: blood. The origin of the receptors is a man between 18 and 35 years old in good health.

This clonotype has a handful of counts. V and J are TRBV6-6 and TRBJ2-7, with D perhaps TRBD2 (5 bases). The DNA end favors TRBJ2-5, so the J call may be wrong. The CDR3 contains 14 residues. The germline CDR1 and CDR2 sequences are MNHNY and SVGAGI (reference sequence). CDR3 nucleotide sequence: TGTGCCAGCAGTTACTCTCGGGATTCCGGGACCCAGTACTTC. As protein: CASSYSRDSGTQYF.

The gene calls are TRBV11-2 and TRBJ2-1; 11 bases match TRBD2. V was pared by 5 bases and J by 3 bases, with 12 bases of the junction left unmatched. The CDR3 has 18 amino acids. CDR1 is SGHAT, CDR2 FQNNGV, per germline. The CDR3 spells CASSLLAPTSGGYNEQFF. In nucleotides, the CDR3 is TGTGCCAGCAGCCTCCTGGCACCAACTAGCGGGGGCTACAATGAGCAGTTCTTC.

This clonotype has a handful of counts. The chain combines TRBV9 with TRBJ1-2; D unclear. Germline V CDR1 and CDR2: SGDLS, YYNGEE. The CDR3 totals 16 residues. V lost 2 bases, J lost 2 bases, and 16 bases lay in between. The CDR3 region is CASSVNPVSGNYGYTF. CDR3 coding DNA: TGTGCCAGCAGCGTTAACCCCGTTTCTGGGAACTATGGCTACACCTTC.

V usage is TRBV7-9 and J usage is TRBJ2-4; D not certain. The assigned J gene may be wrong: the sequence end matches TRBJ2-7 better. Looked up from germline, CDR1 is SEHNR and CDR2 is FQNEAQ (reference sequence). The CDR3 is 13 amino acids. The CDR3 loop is CASSVGEISEQYF. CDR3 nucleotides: TGTGCCAGCAGCGTAGGCGAGATCTCCGAGCAGTACTTC.

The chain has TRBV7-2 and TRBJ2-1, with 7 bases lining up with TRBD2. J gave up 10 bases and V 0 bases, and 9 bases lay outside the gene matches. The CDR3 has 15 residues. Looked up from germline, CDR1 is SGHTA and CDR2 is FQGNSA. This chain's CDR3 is CASSLALRGLNEQFF. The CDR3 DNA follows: TGTGCCAGCAGCTTAGCGCTCCGGGGACTAAACGAGCAGTTCTTC.

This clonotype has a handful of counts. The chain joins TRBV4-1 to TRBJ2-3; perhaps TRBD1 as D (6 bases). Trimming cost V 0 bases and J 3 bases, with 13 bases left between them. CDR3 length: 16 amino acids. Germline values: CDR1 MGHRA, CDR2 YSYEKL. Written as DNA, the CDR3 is TGCGCCAGCAGCCAAGATACAAACAGGGTTACAGATACGCAGTATTTT. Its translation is CASSQDTNRVTDTQYF.

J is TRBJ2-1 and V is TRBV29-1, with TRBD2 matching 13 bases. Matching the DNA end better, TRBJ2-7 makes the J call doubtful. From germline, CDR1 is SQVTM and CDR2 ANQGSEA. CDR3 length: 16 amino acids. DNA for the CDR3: TGCAGCGTCCACGGGACTAGCGGGGTTTCCTACAATGAGCAGTACTTC. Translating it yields CSVHGTSGVSYNEQYF.

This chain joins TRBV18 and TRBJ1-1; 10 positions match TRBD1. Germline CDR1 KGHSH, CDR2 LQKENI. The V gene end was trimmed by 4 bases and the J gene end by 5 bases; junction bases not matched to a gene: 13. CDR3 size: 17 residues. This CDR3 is CASSLGNRDRGGTEAFF. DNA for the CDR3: TGTGCCAGCTCACTTGGGAACCGGGACAGGGGTGGTACTGAAGCTTTCTTT.

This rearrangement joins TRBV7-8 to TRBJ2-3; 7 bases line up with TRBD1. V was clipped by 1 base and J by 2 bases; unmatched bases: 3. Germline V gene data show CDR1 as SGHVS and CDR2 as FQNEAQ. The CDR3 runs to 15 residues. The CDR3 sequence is CASSLGQGHTDTQYF. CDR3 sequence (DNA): TGTGCCAGCAGCTTAGGACAGGGACACACAGATACGCAGTATTTT. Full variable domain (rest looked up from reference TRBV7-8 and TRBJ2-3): GAGVSQSPRYKVAKRGQDVALRCDPISGHVSLFWYQQALGQGPEFLTYFQNEAQLDKSGLPSDRFFAERPEGSVSTLKIQRTQQEDSAVYLCASSLGQGHTDTQYFGPGTRLTVL.

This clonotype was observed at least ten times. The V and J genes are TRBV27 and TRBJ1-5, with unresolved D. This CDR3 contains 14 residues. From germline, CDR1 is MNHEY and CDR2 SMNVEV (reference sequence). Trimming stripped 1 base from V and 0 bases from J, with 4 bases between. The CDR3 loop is CASSLLGSNQPQHF. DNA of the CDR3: TGTGCCAGCAGTTTATTGGGTAGCAATCAGCCCCAGCATTTT.

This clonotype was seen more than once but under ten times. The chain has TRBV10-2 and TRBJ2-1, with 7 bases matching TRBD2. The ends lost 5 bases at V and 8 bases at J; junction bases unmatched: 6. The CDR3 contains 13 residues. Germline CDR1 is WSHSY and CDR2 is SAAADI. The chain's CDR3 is CASSSLAAHEQFF. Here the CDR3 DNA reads TGCGCCAGCAGTAGTCTAGCGGCCCATGAGCAGTTCTTC.

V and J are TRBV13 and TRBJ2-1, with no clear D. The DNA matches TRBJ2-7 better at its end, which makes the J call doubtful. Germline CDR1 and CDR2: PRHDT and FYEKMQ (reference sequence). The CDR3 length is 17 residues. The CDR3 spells CASSFYIGPNSYNEQYF. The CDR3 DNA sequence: TGTGCCAGCAGCTTTTATATTGGGCCGAACTCCTACAATGAGCAGTACTTC.

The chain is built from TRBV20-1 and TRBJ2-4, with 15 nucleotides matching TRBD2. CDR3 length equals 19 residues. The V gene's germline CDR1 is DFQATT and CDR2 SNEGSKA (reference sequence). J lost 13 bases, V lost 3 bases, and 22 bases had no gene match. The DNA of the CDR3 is TGCAGTGCTAGGTCCGGACTAGCGGGGGGGCTTATTTTTGAAAATGAGCAGTACTTC. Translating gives CSARSGLAGGLIFENEQYF.

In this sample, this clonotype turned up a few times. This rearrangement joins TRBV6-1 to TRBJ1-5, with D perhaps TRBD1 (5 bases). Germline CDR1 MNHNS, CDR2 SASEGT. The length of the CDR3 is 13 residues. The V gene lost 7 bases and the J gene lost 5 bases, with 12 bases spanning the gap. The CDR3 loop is CASTERGYQPQHF. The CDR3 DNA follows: TGTGCCAGCACCGAGAGGGGTTATCAGCCCCAGCATTTT.

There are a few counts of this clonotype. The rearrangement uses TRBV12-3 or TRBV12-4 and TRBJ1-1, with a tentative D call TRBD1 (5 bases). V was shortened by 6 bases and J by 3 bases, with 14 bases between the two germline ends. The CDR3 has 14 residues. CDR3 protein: CASSPGTGHTEAFF. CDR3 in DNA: TGTGCCAGCAGCCCTGGGACTGGGCACACTGAAGCTTTCTTT.

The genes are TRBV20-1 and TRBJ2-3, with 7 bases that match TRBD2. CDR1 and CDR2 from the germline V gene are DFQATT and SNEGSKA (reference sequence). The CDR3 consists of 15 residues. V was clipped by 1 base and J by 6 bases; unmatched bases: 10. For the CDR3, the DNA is TGCAGTGCTAGAGGAGCGGGGCCTGGTAAGGATACGCAGTATTTT. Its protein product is CSARGAGPGKDTQYF.

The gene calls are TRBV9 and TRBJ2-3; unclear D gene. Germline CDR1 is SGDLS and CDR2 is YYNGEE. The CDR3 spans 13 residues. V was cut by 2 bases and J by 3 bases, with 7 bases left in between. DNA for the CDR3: TGTGCCAGCAGCGTCTCGTGGACAGATACGCAGTATTTT. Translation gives CASSVSWTDTQYF.

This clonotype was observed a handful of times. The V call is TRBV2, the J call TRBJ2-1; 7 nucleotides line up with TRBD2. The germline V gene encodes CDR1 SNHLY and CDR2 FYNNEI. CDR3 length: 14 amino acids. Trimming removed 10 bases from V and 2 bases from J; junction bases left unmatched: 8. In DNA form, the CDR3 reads TGTGCCACCGGTTTAGCGGGCCCCTACAATGAGCAGTTCTTC. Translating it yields CATGLAGPYNEQFF.

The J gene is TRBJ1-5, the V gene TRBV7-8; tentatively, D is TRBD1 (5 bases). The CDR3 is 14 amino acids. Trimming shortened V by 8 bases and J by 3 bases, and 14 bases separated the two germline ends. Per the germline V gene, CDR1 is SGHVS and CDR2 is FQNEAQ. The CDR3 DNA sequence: TGTGCCAGCGGCGGAGGGGAGAACAATCAGCCCCAGCATTTT. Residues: CASGGGENNQPQHF.

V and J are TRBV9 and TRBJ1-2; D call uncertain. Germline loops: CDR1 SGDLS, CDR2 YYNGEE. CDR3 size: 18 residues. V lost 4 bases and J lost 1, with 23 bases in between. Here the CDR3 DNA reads TGTGCCAGCAGCCACACGCGGGGAGAAAGTGCGGATAACTATGGCTACACCTTC. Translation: CASSHTRGESADNYGYTF.

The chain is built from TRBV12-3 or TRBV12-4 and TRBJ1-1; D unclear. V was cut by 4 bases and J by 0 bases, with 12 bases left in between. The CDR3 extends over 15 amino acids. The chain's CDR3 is CASSSTGRMNTEAFF. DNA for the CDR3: TGTGCCAGCAGTTCTACCGGACGGATGAACACTGAAGCTTTCTTT.

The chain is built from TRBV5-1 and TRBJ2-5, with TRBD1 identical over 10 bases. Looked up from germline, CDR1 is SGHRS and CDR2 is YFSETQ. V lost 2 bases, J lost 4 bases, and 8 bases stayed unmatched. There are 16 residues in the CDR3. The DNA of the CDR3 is TGCGCCAGCAGCTTAGGAGGGACAGGGGCTGGAGAGACCCAGTACTTC. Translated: CASSLGGTGAGETQYF.